This T cell receptor (beta chain) originates from a study of blood T cell repertoires in COVID-19. Across the whole study: The United States, Italy and Spain supplied acute and convalescent COVID-19 samples. PBMCs, B-cell-depleted T cells, or T cells were the source of the cDNA or gDNA that made up the material.

In the original analysis: By means of reference gene primer amplification, nucleated cell counts were estimated. Libraries were prepared by immunoSEQ multiplex PCR; TCRdb keeps only in-frame clonotypes and omits some of them. That table furnishes V, J and clone size, whereas the DNA furnished D and trimming. Found here are 70,000 to 80,000 clones, less than 90% of them singletons; the top ten hold roughly 18%. This CDR3 is 13 amino acids long. Germline V gene lookup returns CDR1 SGHNT and CDR2 YENEEA. The V end lost 5 bases, the J end lost 4 bases, and 8 bases lay between the germline ends. Sequencing was done on a sample of peripheral blood. This TCR came from an older man in a cohort sampled during active COVID-19. V usage is TRBV11-3 and J usage is TRBJ2-2; no reliable D call. In DNA, the CDR3 is TGTGCCAGCAGCCCCCGAGTCACCGGGGAGCTGTTTTTT. It encodes CASSPRVTGELFF.